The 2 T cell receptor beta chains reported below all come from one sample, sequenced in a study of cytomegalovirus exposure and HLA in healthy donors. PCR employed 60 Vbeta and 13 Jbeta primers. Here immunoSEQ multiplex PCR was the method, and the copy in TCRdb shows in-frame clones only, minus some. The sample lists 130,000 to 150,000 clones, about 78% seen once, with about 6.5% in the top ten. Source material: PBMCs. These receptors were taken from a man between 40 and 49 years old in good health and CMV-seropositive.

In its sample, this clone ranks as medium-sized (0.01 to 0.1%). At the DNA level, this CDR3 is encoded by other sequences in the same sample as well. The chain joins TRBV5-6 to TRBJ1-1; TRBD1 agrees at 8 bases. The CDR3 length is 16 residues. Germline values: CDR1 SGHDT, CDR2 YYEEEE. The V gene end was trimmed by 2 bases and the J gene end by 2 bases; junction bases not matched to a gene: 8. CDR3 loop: CASSFFGTGGNTEAFF. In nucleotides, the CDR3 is TGTGCCAGCAGCTTTTTCGGGACAGGTGGAAACACTGAAGCTTTCTTT.

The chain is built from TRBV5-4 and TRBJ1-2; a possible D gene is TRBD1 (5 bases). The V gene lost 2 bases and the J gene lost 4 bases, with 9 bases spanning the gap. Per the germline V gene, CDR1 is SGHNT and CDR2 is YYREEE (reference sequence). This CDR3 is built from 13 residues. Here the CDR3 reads CASSFSRAYGYTF. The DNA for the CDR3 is TGTGCCAGCAGCTTCTCCAGGGCCTATGGCTACACCTTC.